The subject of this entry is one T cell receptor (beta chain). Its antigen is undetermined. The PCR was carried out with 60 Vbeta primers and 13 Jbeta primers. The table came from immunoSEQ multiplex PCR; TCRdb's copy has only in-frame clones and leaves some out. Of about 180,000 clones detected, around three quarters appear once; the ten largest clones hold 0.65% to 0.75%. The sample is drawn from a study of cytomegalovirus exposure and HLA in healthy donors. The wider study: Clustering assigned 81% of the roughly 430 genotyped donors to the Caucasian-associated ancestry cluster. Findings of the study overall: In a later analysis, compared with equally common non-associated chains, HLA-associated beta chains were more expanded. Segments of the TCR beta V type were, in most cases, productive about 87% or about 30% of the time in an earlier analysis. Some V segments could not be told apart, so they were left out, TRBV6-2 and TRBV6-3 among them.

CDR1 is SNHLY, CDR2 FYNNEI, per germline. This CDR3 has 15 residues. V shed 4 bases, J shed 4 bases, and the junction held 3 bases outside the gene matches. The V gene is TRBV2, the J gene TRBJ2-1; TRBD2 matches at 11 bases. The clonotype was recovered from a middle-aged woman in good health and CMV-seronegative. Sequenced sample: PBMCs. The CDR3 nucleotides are TGTGCCAGCAGTGCCGGACTAGCGGGTTACAATGAGCAGTTCTTC. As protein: CASSAGLAGYNEQFF.